This T cell receptor beta chain was captured in a study of cytotoxic CD8 clonotypes in ibrutinib-treated CLL. Study-level information: Response was recorded as partial in roughly 24 patients and complete in 2; at median roughly 70 months, approximately 15 remained remitted and around 12 had progressed.

Using immunoSEQ multiplex PCR, the repertoire was profiled, and TCRdb retains in-frame clones only, with some absent. Of some 200,000 clones detected, nearly 80% appear once; the ten largest clones hold about an eighth. The sequence came from a human donor with chronic lymphocytic leukemia. The material sequenced was PBMCs, taken after 12 months of ibrutinib treatment.

The CDR3 loop is CASSPRLAGGYEQYF. Here the CDR3 DNA reads TGTGCCAGCAGCCCGAGACTAGCGGGAGGTTACGAGCAGTACTTC. The chain uses TRBV11-1 and TRBJ2-7, with 13 bases identical to TRBD2. The CDR3 runs to 15 residues. Germline CDR1 SGHAT, CDR2 FQDESV (reference sequence). J gave up 4 bases and V 5 bases, and 5 bases lay outside the gene matches.